This T cell receptor beta chain was sequenced during a study of blood T cell repertoires in COVID-19. Across the whole study: COVID-19 samples, acute and convalescent, were from the United States, Italy and Spain. PBMCs, B-cell-depleted T cells, or T cells provided the cDNA or gDNA that made up the material.

TCRdb keeps only in-frame clones here, not all; method: immunoSEQ multiplex PCR. The data contain about 320,000 clones, roughly 90% of them singletons. In terms of age and location, participants ranged from about 18 to 90 years and lived in about 25 US areas. Participants' own reports of clinical history determined their cohort assignment. CDR1 is SGHNT and CDR2 is YENEEA in the germline V gene. V lost 5 bases and J lost 0; bases outside the gene matches: 2. CDR3 length: 15 residues. The genes are TRBV11-3 and TRBJ2-2; 8 nucleotides agree with TRBD1. Sequencing was performed on PBMCs or T cells enriched from blood (not recorded which). The clonotype was recovered from a woman aged 18-29 years who had recovered from COVID-19. CDR3 protein: CASSPGQANTGELFF. In nucleotides, the CDR3 is TGTGCCAGCAGCCCGGGACAGGCGAACACCGGGGAGCTGTTTTTT.